The clone carrying this T cell receptor (beta chain) was observed at least ten times. Its specificity is unknown. TCRdb re-called the 5' RACE reads with MiXCR, one entry per CDR3 protein. The repertoire holds about 630,000 distinct CDR3 sequences, with approximately 13% as singletons. The data stem from a study of T cells after yellow fever vaccination. Findings and caveats of the study: Faster peaking, at day 5 versus 15, marked a secondary response that was weaker.

This CDR3 spans 15 amino acids. Looked up from germline, CDR1 is MRHNA and CDR2 is SNTAGT. After removal of 5 bases from V and 4 bases from J, the junction contained 5 bases not matched to a gene. This clonotype was obtained from a man aged 30 to 39 who received the YFV17D yellow fever vaccine. This chain uses TRBV6-4 with TRBJ2-2; 9 bases fit TRBD2. The source was PBMCs, collected on the day of the yellow fever booster vaccination. The CDR3: CASSQREAPTGELFF. CDR3 DNA sequence: TGTGCCAGCAGTCAGCGGGAGGCCCCCACCGGGGAGCTGTTTTTT.